This entry lists 8 T cell receptor beta chains sequenced from one sample in a study of blood T cell repertoires in COVID-19. Produced via immunoSEQ multiplex PCR; TCRdb's table is partial and in-frame only. The data contain over 200,000 clones, about 80% of them seen just once; the ten biggest clones take up around 3.4%. Sequenced: peripheral blood. These receptor sequences come from a woman older than 75 with acute or convalescent COVID-19.

The rearrangement joins TRBV2 to TRBJ2-3; TRBD2 agrees at 12 bases. The CDR3 spans 16 residues. CDR1 is SNHLY, CDR2 FYNNEI, per germline. The J segment lost 3 bases and the V segment lost 2 bases, leaving 3 bases of the junction unmatched. CDR3 DNA: TGTGCCAGCAGTGAAATGACTAGCGGGAGAACAGATACGCAGTATTTT. It translates to CASSEMTSGRTDTQYF.

The rearrangement joins TRBV9 to TRBJ1-4; a possible D gene is TRBD1 (6 bases). V lost 0 bases and J lost 8, with 17 bases in between. This CDR3 is 16 amino acids long. The germline V gene encodes CDR1 SGDLS and CDR2 YYNGEE. The CDR3: CASSVAGYREGEKLFF. The CDR3 DNA reads TGTGCCAGCAGCGTAGCTGGGTACAGGGAAGGGGAAAAACTGTTTTTT. Drawing the rest from reference TRBV9 and TRBJ1-4, the complete variable domain is DSGVTQTPKHLITATGQRVTLRCSPRSGDLSVYWYQQSLDQGLQFLIQYYNGEERAKGNILERFSAQQFPDLHSELNLSSLELGDSALYFCASSVAGYREGEKLFFGSGTQLSVL.

The chain links TRBV5-1 to TRBJ2-3; 8 nucleotides match TRBD1. Germline V gene data show CDR1 as SGHRS and CDR2 as YFSETQ. The junction had 9 bases not matched to a gene; V was cut back by 3 bases and J by 6 bases. This CDR3 comprises 15 residues. The CDR3 nucleotides are TGCGCCAGCAGCTATACACAGGGGGAAGGGGATACGCAGTATTTT. Its translation: CASSYTQGEGDTQYF.

This clone was seen a handful of times. The chain is built from TRBV19 and TRBJ1-4, with 8 nucleotides matching TRBD1. J gave up 7 bases and V 5 bases, and 18 bases lay outside the gene matches. Germline loops: CDR1 LNHDA, CDR2 SQIVND (reference sequence). This CDR3 contains 18 residues. The CDR3 nucleotides read TGTGCCAGTAGTGTAAGATACAGGGGGACGCGGGGCGTTGAAAAACTGTTTTTT. Its translation is CASSVRYRGTRGVEKLFF. Complete variable domain (other parts from reference TRBV19 and TRBJ1-4): DGGITQSPKYLFRKEGQNVTLSCEQNLNHDAMYWYRQDPGQGLRLIYYSQIVNDFQKGDIAEGYSVSREKKESFPLTVTSAQKNPTAFYLCASSVRYRGTRGVEKLFFGSGTQLSVL.

This sequence joins TRBV10-1 and TRBJ1-5, with D uncertain. Trimming shortened V by 8 bases and J by 4 bases, and 30 bases separated the two germline ends. Per the germline V gene, CDR1 is WNHNN and CDR2 is SYGVQD (reference sequence). The CDR3 has 19 amino acids. CDR3 residues: CASPTRGTLFTDPNQPQHF. The CDR3 coding sequence is TGCGCCAGCCCCACCCGGGGAACGCTTTTTACCGACCCTAATCAGCCCCAGCATTTT.

The chain employs TRBV27 and TRBJ2-5; possible D gene TRBD1, 6 bases. Trimming shortened V by 8 bases and J by 5 bases, and 12 bases separated the two germline ends. Germline V CDR1 and CDR2: MNHEY, SMNVEV (reference sequence). The CDR3 is 12 amino acids. Here the CDR3 DNA reads TGTGCCAGCTTGAAGCAGGGGGAGACCCAGTACTTC. It encodes CASLKQGETQYF.

The chain is built from TRBV5-1 and TRBJ1-2; weak D call: TRBD1 (6 bases). V gave up 7 bases and J gave up 6 bases, with 22 bases separating them. Germline V gene sequence: CDR1 SGHRS, CDR2 YFSETQ. This CDR3 spans 15 amino acids. The CDR3 region is CASGRKGGSGDGYTF. DNA for the CDR3: TGCGCCAGCGGAAGAAAAGGGGGAAGCGGAGATGGCTACACCTTC. Full variable domain (outside the CDR3, taken from reference TRBV5-1 and TRBJ1-2): KAGVTQTPRYLIKTRGQQVTLSCSPISGHRSVSWYQQTPGQGLQFLFEYFSETQRNKGNFPGRFSGRQFSNSRSEMNVSTLELGDSALYLCASGRKGGSGDGYTFGSGTRLTVV.

The chain carries TRBV19 and TRBJ1-1; the match to TRBD1 covers 12 bases. Germline lookup yields CDR1 LNHDA and CDR2 SQIVND (reference sequence). Losses at the gene ends were 3 bases for V and 3 bases for J; bases not matched to a gene: 2. CDR3 length equals 15 residues. The DNA for the CDR3 is TGTGCCAGTAGTATGGGGACAGGGGGCTACACTGAAGCTTTCTTT. It specifies CASSMGTGGYTEAFF.